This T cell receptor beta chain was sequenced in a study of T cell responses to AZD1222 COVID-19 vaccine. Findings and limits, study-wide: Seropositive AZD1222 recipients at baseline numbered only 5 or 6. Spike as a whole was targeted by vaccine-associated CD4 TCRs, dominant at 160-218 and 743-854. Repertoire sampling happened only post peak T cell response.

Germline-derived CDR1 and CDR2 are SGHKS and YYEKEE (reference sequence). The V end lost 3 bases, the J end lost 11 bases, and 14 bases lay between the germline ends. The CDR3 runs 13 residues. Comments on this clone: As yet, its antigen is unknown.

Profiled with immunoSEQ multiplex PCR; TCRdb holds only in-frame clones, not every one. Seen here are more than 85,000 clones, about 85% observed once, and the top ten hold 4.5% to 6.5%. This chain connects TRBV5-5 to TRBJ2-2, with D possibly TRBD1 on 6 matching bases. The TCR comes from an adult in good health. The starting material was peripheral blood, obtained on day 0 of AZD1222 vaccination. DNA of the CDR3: TGTGCCAGCAGCTGGAATTCCGGGACAGAGCTGTTTTTT. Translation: CASSWNSGTELFF.